This T cell receptor beta chain was found in a study of blood T cell repertoires in COVID-19 (TCRdb year 2020). For the wider study: The collaborator samples originated in the United States, Italy and Spain and spanned the acute and convalescent phases of COVID-19. Deeply sampled blood TCRbeta repertoires from subjects exposed to, actively infected with, or recovered from COVID-19 were included in the dataset. Nearly every sample came with metadata listing a de-identified subject ID, COVID-19 status, age in years and sex. The repertoires were released in a freely available public database intended as a resource for research on the immune response to SARS-CoV-2. Where available, HLA class I and class II types were taken from metadata supplied by the sample provider and were not determined by assay-based typing. The material from the prospective study consisted of cDNA or gDNA derived from T cells, B-cell-depleted T cells, or PBMCs. Samples came from the ongoing ImmuneRACE study (first 160 participants) plus 1,254 subjects from 6 global collaborators. Broad study findings and their caveats: The amount of clinical and demographic metadata varied by source and participant and was provided uncurated.

In the prospective study, participants were roughly 18 to 100 years old, resided in about two dozen geographic areas of the United States, and were enrolled through a virtual design. Cohort assignment in the prospective study relied on participant-reported clinical history from a screening survey and a study questionnaire. In the prospective study, whole blood, serum and a nasopharyngeal or oropharyngeal swab were collected from each participant by mobile phlebotomists. Prospective study participants could optionally give additional blood draws and questionnaires over an approximately two-month period. Prospective study blood samples were shipped either frozen or at room temperature before DNA extraction. The junction shows trimming of 3 bases on V and 12 bases on J, and the gene matches do not reach 6 bases of it. In the germline V gene (reference sequence), CDR1 corresponds to GTSNPN and CDR2 to SVGIG. Inclusive of the bounding cysteine and phenylalanine, the CDR3 is 11 residues long. CDR3 DNA is the only sequence kept; it has 33 bases, read in frame from the first base.

TCRbeta CDR3 regions were amplified from genomic DNA by means of the immunoSEQ Assay, a bias-controlled multiplex PCR. In the source study's methods: Within the assay, amplification of reference gene primers was used to estimate how many nucleated cells each sample contained. To quantify the absolute abundance of each unique TCRbeta CDR3 rearrangement, sequence reads were collapsed and filtered. For each sample, productive Simpson clonality was calculated as the square root of Simpson's diversity index across productive rearrangements. This is the immuneACCESS table as TCRdb keeps it, with only in-frame sequences that have V and J called. A part of the clones is gone; compared with another copy, unresolved V genes explain less than half, and the rest is unexplained. V and J calls and clone size come straight from that table; D and trimming were deduced from the DNA. This sample comprises about 220,000 clones, about 86% of them detected only once. The top ten hold 1.3% of the sample.

As for this clone: What antigen it recognizes has not been identified. There are no base qualities to consult, and no much larger clone falls within one base.

The sequence derives from a woman aged 40 to 49 with acute COVID-19. The rearranged segments are TRBV30 and TRBJ1-2, with TRBD1 identical over 8 junction bases. Source material: PBMCs or T cells enriched from blood (not recorded which). The CDR3 loop reads CAWSRDRFNTF. The nucleotides read TGTGCCTGGAGCCGGGACAGGTTTAACACCTTC.